What follows are 20 T cell receptor beta chains derived from one specimen sequenced in a study of HIV-infected children after antiretroviral therapy interruption. The TCR library was built from RNA with a 3' RACE protocol and unique molecular identifiers. From the 3' RACE reads, TCRdb called clonotypes with MiXCR, one entry per CDR3 protein. Of 45,000 to 50,000 distinct CDR3 sequences listed, more than 3.5% are singletons. Treatment meaning: PENTA 11 planned treatment interruption arm or continuous ART arm. The starting material was CD45RA+ CD4+ T cells from PBMCs, pooled from several time points, obtained from a donor given antiretroviral therapy, either interrupted or continuous. Subset specified: naive CD4+ CD45RA+ CD45RO- T cells. All receptors come from a pool of human donors with HIV.

The rearrangement joins TRBV2 to TRBJ2-6, with 7 bases lining up with TRBD1. Trimming at V came to 6 bases and at J to 1 base, leaving 6 bases not matched to a gene. Germline V gene lookup returns CDR1 SNHLY and CDR2 FYNNEI. This CDR3 spans 16 amino acids. CDR3 sequence reads: CASSPGGISGANVLTF. DNA of the CDR3: TGTGCCAGCAGCCCAGGGGGAATATCTGGGGCCAACGTCCTGACTTTC.

This clonotype was seen at least ten times. V and J are TRBV12-3 or TRBV12-4 and TRBJ2-7; TRBD1 or TRBD2 may be the D gene (5 bases each). V lost 4 bases and J lost 2, with 9 bases in between. CDR3 length equals 13 residues. The CDR3 region has the DNA TGTGCCAGCAGTTGGGACGGAGCCTACGAGCAGTACTTC. Its protein is CASSWDGAYEQYF.

Many counts were recorded for this clonotype. The chain couples TRBV10-1 to TRBJ2-7; D gene unclear. The CDR3 has 12 amino acids. CDR1 WNHNN and CDR2 SYGVQD come from the germline V gene (reference sequence). Deletions cut 0 bases from V and 6 bases from J, with 6 bases between. The CDR3 reads CASSESSSEQYF. The CDR3 nucleotides read TGCGCCAGCAGTGAGTCGTCATCCGAGCAGTACTTC.

The CDR3 nucleotides read TGTGCCAGCACCACCGGGGAGGGTGGGGCCAACGTCCTGACTTTC. This encodes CASTTGEGGANVLTF. The V call is TRBV6-1, the J call TRBJ2-6; TRBD2 matches at 7 bases. CDR1 MNHNS and CDR2 SASEGT come from the germline V gene. This CDR3 has 15 residues. With 7 bases clipped from V and 3 bases from J, the junction kept 6 bases outside the gene matches.

The table lists this clonotype with many counts. The rearrangement links TRBV30 to TRBJ1-1; D call uncertain. V gave up 3 bases and J gave up 1 base, with 6 bases separating them. This CDR3 contains 12 residues. CDR1 GTSNPN and CDR2 SVGIG come from the germline V gene (reference sequence). Here the CDR3 DNA reads TGTGCCTGGAGCCCCAGGAACACTGAAGCTTTCTTT. Its translation: CAWSPRNTEAFF.

This clonotype was counted at least ten times. This rearrangement joins TRBV12-3 or TRBV12-4 to TRBJ2-5; D is undetermined. V lost 5 bases and J 4 bases, leaving 2 bases between the germline ends. This CDR3 is 10 amino acids long. The CDR3 is CASSGETQYF. The CDR3 DNA is TGTGCCAGCAGTGGAGAGACCCAGTACTTC.

The chain carries TRBV6-2 or TRBV6-3 and TRBJ2-7; D is undetermined. Germline CDR1 is MNHEY and CDR2 is SVGEGT. V was trimmed by 6 bases and J by 2 bases, leaving 14 bases between them. There are 14 residues in the CDR3. For the CDR3, the DNA is TGTGCCAGCAGACCCGGACGCATGACCTACGAGCAGTACTTC. Translated: CASRPGRMTYEQYF.

This clonotype was picked up a small number of times. V gene TRBV2 combines with J gene TRBJ1-1, with 7 bases identical to TRBD1. This CDR3 is built from 13 residues. The junction had 6 bases not matched to a gene; V was cut back by 7 bases and J by 4 bases. The germline V gene encodes CDR1 SNHLY and CDR2 FYNNEI. As DNA, the CDR3 is TGTGCCAGCAACGGACAGGCATTCACTGAAGCTTTCTTT. Its protein product is CASNGQAFTEAFF.

This clonotype was seen many times. V and J are TRBV9 and TRBJ2-2, with a weak D call TRBD2 (6 bases). V was trimmed by 1 base and J by 6 bases, leaving 13 bases between them. Germline loops: CDR1 SGDLS, CDR2 YYNGEE. The CDR3 loop spans 15 amino acids. CDR3 region: CASSVRGIGSGELFF. The CDR3 nucleotides read TGTGCCAGCAGCGTACGGGGGATTGGGTCCGGGGAGCTGTTTTTT. The variable domain in full, with the rest retrieved from reference TRBV9 and TRBJ2-2, is DSGVTQTPKHLITATGQRVTLRCSPRSGDLSVYWYQQSLDQGLQFLIQYYNGEERAKGNILERFSAQQFPDLHSELNLSSLELGDSALYFCASSVRGIGSGELFFGEGSRLTVL.

This clonotype was picked up many times. The chain employs TRBV20-1 and TRBJ2-5; 9 nucleotides match TRBD2. Trimming removed 1 base from V and 1 base from J; junction bases left unmatched: 4. Germline V gene sequence: CDR1 DFQATT, CDR2 SNEGSKA (reference sequence). The CDR3 is made up of 15 amino acids. The CDR3 DNA reads as TGCAGTGCTAGAGGACTAGCGGAGCCCCAAGAGACCCAGTACTTC. This encodes CSARGLAEPQETQYF.

This clonotype was recorded many times. The rearrangement uses TRBV6-2 or TRBV6-3 and TRBJ1-2; D uncertain. Germline V gene sequence: CDR1 MNHEY, CDR2 SVGEGT. V was trimmed by 6 bases and J by 0 bases, leaving 8 bases between them. The CDR3 length is 13 residues. The DNA for the CDR3 is TGTGCCAGCAGCCAAGGAGCTAACTATGGCTACACCTTC. This codes for CASSQGANYGYTF.

This clonotype was counted at least ten times. The CDR3 protein is CASSASRDSAQYF. The DNA for the CDR3 is TGTGCCAGCAGCGCATCCCGGGACTCCGCCCAGTACTTC. The J gene is TRBJ2-7, the V gene TRBV7-8; weak D call: TRBD2 (6 bases). Germline values: CDR1 SGHVS, CDR2 FQNEAQ. V gave up 5 bases and J gave up 10 bases, with 18 bases separating them. This CDR3 spans 13 amino acids.

This clonotype showed up many times. The CDR3 spells CSVVDNEQFF. DNA for the CDR3: TGCAGCGTTGTAGACAATGAGCAGTTCTTC. The chain recombines TRBV29-1 with TRBJ2-1, with D hard to call. CDR3 size: 10 residues. Germline V gives CDR1 SQVTM, CDR2 ANQGSEA. Trimming pared 4 bases from V and 5 bases from J, leaving 3 bases between.

This clonotype showed up many times. The chain couples TRBV2 to TRBJ1-6; D is unresolved. The CDR3 loop spans 14 amino acids. The germline CDR1 and CDR2 sequences are SNHLY and FYNNEI. V was cut by 6 bases and J by 4 bases, with 10 bases left in between. The CDR3 loop is CASRERDYNSPLHF. The CDR3 nucleotides are TGTGCCAGCAGGGAGCGGGATTATAATTCACCCCTCCACTTT. Looking up the rest from reference TRBV2 and TRBJ1-6 gives the full variable domain: EPEVTQTPSHQVTQMGQEVILRCVPISNHLYFYWYRQILGQKVEFLVSFYNNEISEKSEIFDDQFSVERPDGSNFTLKIRSTKLEDSAMYFCASRERDYNSPLHFGNGTRLTVT.

The sample holds many counts of this clonotype. The gene calls are TRBV7-3 and TRBJ2-2, with D maybe TRBD1 (6 bases). The CDR3 consists of 13 residues. Germline CDR1 SGHTA, CDR2 FQGTGA. The CDR3 protein is CASGTPNTGELFF. The CDR3 nucleotides read TGTGCGTCCGGGACACCTAACACCGGGGAGCTGTTTTTT.

This clonotype came up a few times. The chain is built from TRBV15 and TRBJ1-6; no reliable D call. The ends were cut back, 1 base at V and 1 base at J, with 11 bases in the middle. Germline-derived CDR1 and CDR2 are LNHNV and YYDKDF (reference sequence). The CDR3 has 17 residues. The CDR3, as DNA: TGTGCCACCAGCAGAGTACAGCAGGTTTCCTATAATTCACCCCTCCACTTT. Translated, it gives CATSRVQQVSYNSPLHF.

This clonotype was seen more than once but under ten times. The gene calls are TRBV6-6 and TRBJ2-5, with 13 bases matching TRBD2. Germline V gives CDR1 MNHNY, CDR2 SVGAGI (reference sequence). CDR3 length: 18 amino acids. V was pared by 0 bases and J by 5 bases, with 9 bases of the junction left unmatched. In DNA form, the CDR3 reads TGTGCCAGCAGTTACTCGGGTGAACTAGCGGGGGGGCCGGAGACCCAGTACTTC. It codes for CASSYSGELAGGPETQYF.

This chain's CDR3 is CASSYRGYEQYF. The CDR3 DNA sequence: TGTGCCAGCTCCTACAGGGGGTACGAGCAGTACTTC. The chain carries TRBV2 and TRBJ2-7, with TRBD1 matching over 8 bases. V was clipped by 8 bases and J by 4 bases; unmatched bases: 4. There are 12 residues in the CDR3. Germline loops: CDR1 SNHLY, CDR2 FYNNEI.

This clonotype occurred a few times. The chain couples TRBV28 to TRBJ2-2; possibly TRBD1 for D (5 bases). V was trimmed by 8 bases and J by 4 bases, leaving 20 bases between them. Germline V gene data show CDR1 as MDHEN and CDR2 as SYDVKM. The CDR3 length is 16 residues. CDR3: CASGKQEFAITGELFF. CDR3 DNA sequence: TGTGCCAGCGGAAAACAGGAATTCGCGATCACCGGGGAGCTGTTTTTT.

The sample holds many counts of this clonotype. V gene TRBV4-1 combines with J gene TRBJ1-1; possible D gene TRBD1, 6 bases. Germline CDR1 reads MGHRA; CDR2 reads YSYEKL. Trimming removed 7 bases from V and 6 bases from J, with 21 bases in between. The CDR3 sequence is 15 residues long. In nucleotides, the CDR3 is TGCGCCAGCATCAACATCGTTGGACAGTGGGCTGAAGCTTTCTTT. It codes for CASINIVGQWAEAFF.